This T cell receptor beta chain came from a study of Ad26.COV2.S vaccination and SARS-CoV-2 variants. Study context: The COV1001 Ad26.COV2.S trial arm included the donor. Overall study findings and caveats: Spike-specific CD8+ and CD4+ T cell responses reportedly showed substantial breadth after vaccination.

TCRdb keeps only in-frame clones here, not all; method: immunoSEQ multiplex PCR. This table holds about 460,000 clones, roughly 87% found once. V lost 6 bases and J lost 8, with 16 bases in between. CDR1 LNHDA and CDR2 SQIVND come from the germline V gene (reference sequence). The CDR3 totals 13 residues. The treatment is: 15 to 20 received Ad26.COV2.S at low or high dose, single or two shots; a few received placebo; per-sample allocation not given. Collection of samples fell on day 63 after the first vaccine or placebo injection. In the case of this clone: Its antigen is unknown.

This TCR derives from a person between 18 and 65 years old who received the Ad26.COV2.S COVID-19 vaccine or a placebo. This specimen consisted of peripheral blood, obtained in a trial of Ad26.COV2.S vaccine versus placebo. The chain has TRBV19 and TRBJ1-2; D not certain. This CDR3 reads CASSPNPTLGYTF. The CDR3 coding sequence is TGTGCCAGTAGCCCCAACCCGACGTTAGGCTACACCTTC.